The 8 T cell receptor beta chains below come from one sample, sequenced in a study of radiotherapy plus CTLA-4 blockade in lung cancer. Libraries were prepared by immunoSEQ multiplex PCR; TCRdb keeps only in-frame clonotypes and omits some of them. The sample includes 65,000 to 85,000 clones, approximately 76% seen only once; the top ten take roughly 15%. The material sequenced was peripheral blood, taken from a patient treated with radiotherapy plus ipilimumab. Receptors originate from a human donor with non-small cell lung cancer whose response to radiotherapy plus ipilimumab could not be evaluated. Some clones in this sample may be carry-over from other donors' samples.

This chain uses TRBV6-6 with TRBJ2-2; 7 bases are shared with TRBD1. Trimming took 6 bases from V and 0 from J; bases not matched to a gene: 7. Per the germline V gene, CDR1 is MNHNY and CDR2 is SVGAGI (reference sequence). The CDR3 covers 16 residues. CDR3 in amino acids: CASSALGQANTGELFF. In nucleotides, the CDR3 is TGTGCCAGCAGCGCGTTAGGACAGGCGAACACCGGGGAGCTGTTTTTT.

The chain has TRBV6-5 and TRBJ1-1; weak D call: TRBD1 (5 bases). V was trimmed by 2 bases and J by 8 bases, leaving 12 bases between them. This CDR3 region has 13 residues. The germline CDR1 and CDR2 sequences are MNHEY and SVGAGI. CDR3 amino acids: CASSYGANREAFF. CDR3 DNA sequence: TGTGCCAGCAGTTACGGGGCCAACAGGGAAGCTTTCTTT.

V usage is TRBV10-3 and J usage is TRBJ1-2; D ambiguous. V lost 4 bases and J lost 2, with 11 bases in between. This CDR3 region has 14 residues. CDR1 is ENHRY and CDR2 is SYGVKD in the germline V gene. The CDR3 is CAISGSRGNYGYTF. CDR3 DNA: TGTGCCATCAGTGGCTCCAGAGGGAACTATGGCTACACCTTC.

The chain couples TRBV2 to TRBJ2-2; 8 bases match TRBD1. Per germline, CDR1 SNHLY and CDR2 FYNNEI. The CDR3 is 15 residues long. With V trimmed by 8 bases and J by 1 base, 6 bases remained unmatched. CDR3 sequence reads: CASRTGPQNTGELFF. CDR3 DNA sequence: TGTGCCAGCCGGACAGGGCCGCAGAACACCGGGGAGCTGTTTTTT. Full variable domain (rest looked up from reference TRBV2 and TRBJ2-2): EPEVTQTPSHQVTQMGQEVILRCVPISNHLYFYWYRQILGQKVEFLVSFYNNEISEKSEIFDDQFSVERPDGSNFTLKIRSTKLEDSAMYFCASRTGPQNTGELFFGEGSRLTVL.

The chain links TRBV10-1 to TRBJ2-3, with D possibly TRBD1 on 5 matching bases. Germline CDR1 WNHNN, CDR2 SYGVQD (reference sequence). The CDR3 is 16 amino acids. Trimming took 6 bases from V and 1 from J, leaving 17 bases between them. CDR3 in DNA: TGCGCCAGCAGGCCAAAGGGGCACCCGGGCACAGATACGCAGTATTTT. Protein product: CASRPKGHPGTDTQYF.

This chain joins TRBV7-9 and TRBJ1-2; D unclear. The CDR3 is made up of 13 amino acids. The germline V gene has CDR1 SEHNR and CDR2 FQNEAQ (reference sequence). Trimming cost V 1 base and J 3 bases, with 6 bases left between them. The CDR3 spells CASSLGRHYGYTF. The DNA for the CDR3 is TGTGCCAGCAGCTTAGGCAGGCACTATGGCTACACCTTC.

V and J are TRBV19 and TRBJ2-1; 8 nucleotides match TRBD2. V trimming: 4 bases; J trimming: 5 bases; junction bases outside the gene matches: 10. The CDR3 consists of 16 residues. The V gene's germline CDR1 is LNHDA and CDR2 SQIVND (reference sequence). In nucleotides, the CDR3 is TGTGCCAGTAGTACCATCGGGAGGGGAAGTAACAATGAGCAGTTCTTC. The encoded protein is CASSTIGRGSNNEQFF.

This clone was observed a single time. The rearrangement uses TRBV27 and TRBJ2-1; 8 bases fit TRBD1. Germline V gene lookup returns CDR1 MNHEY and CDR2 SMNVEV (reference sequence). This CDR3 has 15 residues. Trimming cost V 5 bases and J 7 bases; bases outside gene matches: 10. In nucleotides, the CDR3 is TGTGCCAGCAGTACCCGGACAGGGAGACCGAATGAGCAGTTCTTC. Translation gives CASSTRTGRPNEQFF.